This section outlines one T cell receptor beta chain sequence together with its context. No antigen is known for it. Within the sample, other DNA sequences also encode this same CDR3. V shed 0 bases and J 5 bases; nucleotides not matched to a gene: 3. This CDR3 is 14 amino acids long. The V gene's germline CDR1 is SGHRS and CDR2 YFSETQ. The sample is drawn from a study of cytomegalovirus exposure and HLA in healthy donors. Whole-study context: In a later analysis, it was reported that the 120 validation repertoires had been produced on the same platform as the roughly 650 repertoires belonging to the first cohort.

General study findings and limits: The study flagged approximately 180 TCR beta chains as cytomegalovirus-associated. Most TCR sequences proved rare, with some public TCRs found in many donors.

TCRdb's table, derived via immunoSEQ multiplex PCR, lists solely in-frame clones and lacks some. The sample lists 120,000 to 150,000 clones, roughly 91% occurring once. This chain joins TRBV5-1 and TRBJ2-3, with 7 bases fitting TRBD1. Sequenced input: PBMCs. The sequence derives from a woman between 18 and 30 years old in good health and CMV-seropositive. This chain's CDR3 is CASSLGTGLDTQYF. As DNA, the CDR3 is TGCGCCAGCAGCTTGGGGACAGGTTTAGATACGCAGTATTTT.